This T cell receptor (beta chain) derives from a study of cytomegalovirus exposure and HLA in healthy donors. Overall study findings and caveats: On later analysis, the bulk of CMV-associated TCR beta chains appeared to be HLA-restricted. HLA alleles were associated with 15,000 to 20,000 TCR beta sequences in a later analysis at 0.05 false discovery rate. Later work showed greater clonal expansion in HLA-associated TCR beta chains than in equally common others.

Trimming took 7 bases from V and 0 from J, leaving 15 bases between them. The germline CDR1 and CDR2 sequences are SNHLY and FYNNEI. The CDR3 extends over 15 amino acids. Note on this clone: Its matching antigen is unknown.

PCR employed 60 Vbeta and 13 Jbeta primers. Measured with immunoSEQ multiplex PCR; TCRdb has only the in-frame clones, and not every one. In all, the sample yields some 80,000 clones. V and J are TRBV2 and TRBJ1-1; the D gene is possibly TRBD1 (5 bases). Sequencing was performed on PBMCs. The sequence derives from a man in his fifties in good health and CMV-seropositive. This chain's CDR3 is CASILGEGLNTEAFF. CDR3 sequence (DNA): TGTGCCAGCATCTTGGGGGAGGGCTTGAACACTGAAGCTTTCTTT.